The 31 T cell receptor beta chains below come from one sample, sequenced in a study of response to subunit inactivated influenza vaccine. TCRdb re-analysed the RT-PCR reads in MiXCR, keeping a single row per CDR3 protein. The repertoire holds 560,000 or so distinct CDR3 sequences, approximately 7.1% seen once, with approximately 12% in the top ten. The input for sequencing was PBMCs from blood, taken around 2 years after vaccination. The receptors were gathered from a man in his fifties or sixties who received an inactivated influenza vaccine.

This clonotype came up a few times. V and J are TRBV6-1 and TRBJ2-2; 9 nucleotides align to TRBD2. The CDR3 covers 15 residues. J was trimmed by 6 bases and V by 6 bases; bases with no gene match: 8. CDR1 is MNHNS and CDR2 is SASEGT in the germline V gene. In DNA form, the CDR3 reads TGTGCCAGCAGAAGGGGTAGCGGGAGCGCCGGGGAGCTGTTTTTT. Translated, it gives CASRRGSGSAGELFF.

Ten or more counts support this clonotype. The chain combines TRBV4-2 with TRBJ2-7, with D tentatively TRBD2 (6 bases). The V end was cut by 0 bases, the J end by 4 bases, with 19 bases between. In germline, CDR1 is LGHNA, CDR2 YNFKEQ. There are 17 residues in the CDR3. CDR3 coding DNA: TGTGCCAGCAGCCAAGATCTGGGGCGCGGAGGGACTTACGAGCAGTACTTC. Its translation is CASSQDLGRGGTYEQYF.

This clonotype was detected many times. This chain links TRBV28 with TRBJ2-3; 15 nucleotides match TRBD2. CDR3 length: 16 amino acids. From germline, CDR1 is MDHEN and CDR2 SYDVKM. J gave up 5 bases and V 6 bases, and 6 bases lay outside the gene matches. The CDR3 region is CASSPGLAGGGDTQYF. In nucleotides, the CDR3 is TGTGCCAGCAGCCCGGGACTAGCGGGGGGTGGAGATACGCAGTATTTT.

This clonotype was detected many times. The chain recombines TRBV28 with TRBJ2-7, with D possibly TRBD1 on 6 matching bases. Germline CDR1 is MDHEN and CDR2 is SYDVKM. CDR3 length: 15 residues. Trimming cost V 2 bases and J 0 bases, with 11 bases left between them. The CDR3 nucleotides read TGTGCCAGCAGTTTAGAGACAGGACACTCCTACGAGCAGTACTTC. It codes for CASSLETGHSYEQYF.

This clonotype appeared many times. This chain links TRBV5-1 with TRBJ1-2, with TRBD1 identical over 7 bases. CDR3 length: 15 residues. V shed 4 bases and J 0 bases; nucleotides not matched to a gene: 6. Germline values: CDR1 SGHRS, CDR2 YFSETQ. The CDR3 nucleotides are TGCGCCAGCAGCGTCACAGGGGAAGCTAACTATGGCTACACCTTC. It is translated as CASSVTGEANYGYTF. Variable domain in full (rest from reference TRBV5-1 and TRBJ1-2): KAGVTQTPRYLIKTRGQQVTLSCSPISGHRSVSWYQQTPGQGLQFLFEYFSETQRNKGNFPGRFSGRQFSNSRSEMNVSTLELGDSALYLCASSVTGEANYGYTFGSGTRLTVV.

This clonotype was counted many times. The rearrangement joins TRBV7-2 to TRBJ2-1, with D possibly TRBD1 on 5 matching bases. Germline lookup yields CDR1 SGHTA and CDR2 FQGNSA. V gave up 0 bases and J gave up 4 bases, with 7 bases separating them. This CDR3 is 14 amino acids long. The chain's CDR3 is CASSLAQGYNEQFF. CDR3 coding DNA: TGTGCCAGCAGCTTAGCTCAGGGTTACAATGAGCAGTTCTTC.

This clonotype was picked up many times. The chain employs TRBV20-1 and TRBJ2-3; possibly TRBD1 for D (6 bases). CDR1 DFQATT and CDR2 SNEGSKA come from the germline V gene (reference sequence). The CDR3 spans 13 residues. V dropped 7 bases and J dropped 2 bases, with 13 bases sitting between them. The CDR3 region has the DNA TGCAGTGTTAAGAGGGGGATCACAGATACGCAGTATTTT. It is translated as CSVKRGITDTQYF.

This clonotype was observed at least ten times. The chain is built from TRBV7-2 and TRBJ2-5, with 7 bases matching TRBD2. Trimming took 5 bases from V and 5 from J; bases not matched to a gene: 14. CDR3 size: 16 residues. Per the germline V gene, CDR1 is SGHTA and CDR2 is FQGNSA. CDR3 nucleotide sequence: TGTGCCAGCAGCCGTTCCCGGACTAGTATCATTGAGACCCAGTACTTC. This sequence encodes CASSRSRTSIIETQYF.

There are a few counts of this clonotype. The chain links TRBV28 to TRBJ1-6; possibly TRBD1 for D (6 bases). V dropped 6 bases and J dropped 9 bases, with 18 bases sitting between them. Germline CDR1 is MDHEN and CDR2 is SYDVKM. This CDR3 is 15 amino acids long. CDR3 amino acids: CASSGGGDRVSPLHF. The CDR3 region has the DNA TGTGCCAGCAGCGGAGGGGGAGATCGGGTTTCACCCCTCCACTTT.

This clonotype has just a few counts. The gene calls are TRBV5-6 and TRBJ2-6; D call uncertain. This CDR3 is 14 amino acids long. V was clipped by 4 bases and J by 7 bases, with 12 bases between them. The germline gives CDR1 SGHDT, CDR2 YYEEEE. CDR3 residues: CASSPVPTANVLTF. Here the CDR3 DNA reads TGTGCCAGCAGCCCTGTCCCGACTGCCAACGTCCTGACTTTC.

This chain joins TRBV15 and TRBJ2-2; 7 bases agree with TRBD1. Germline CDR1 and CDR2: LNHNV and YYDKDF (reference sequence). V trimming: 5 bases; J trimming: 5 bases; junction bases outside the gene matches: 8. This CDR3 comprises 15 residues. The CDR3 DNA sequence: TGTGCCACCAGCTTCTCGACAGGGAATACCGGGGAGCTGTTTTTT. It yields the protein CATSFSTGNTGELFF.

This clonotype was found a few times. The chain recombines TRBV7-2 with TRBJ2-2; D may be TRBD2 (5 bases). Germline assignment: CDR1 SGHTA and CDR2 FQGNSA. CDR3 length: 14 residues. V was shortened by 3 bases and J by 1 base, with 6 bases between the two germline ends. The CDR3 DNA reads TGTGCCAGCAGCTTCGGGGTGAACACCGGGGAGCTGTTTTTT. Its translation is CASSFGVNTGELFF.

The sample holds many counts of this clonotype. The CDR3 coding sequence is TGCGCCAGCAGCCAAGAGGCGTCGGGAAACACCATATATTTT. It translates to CASSQEASGNTIYF. The chain recombines TRBV4-3 with TRBJ1-3; D not certain. The CDR3 covers 14 residues. Trimming left V 0 bases short and J 4 bases short, with 7 bases between. Per the germline V gene, CDR1 is LGHNA and CDR2 is YSLEER.

This clonotype has just a few counts. The chain carries TRBV9 and TRBJ2-3; the D gene is possibly TRBD1 (6 bases). V gave up 0 bases and J gave up 4 bases, with 15 bases separating them. The CDR3 totals 16 residues. Germline V gene lookup returns CDR1 SGDLS and CDR2 YYNGEE. The CDR3 sequence is CASSVAEGGVSDTQYF. The CDR3 DNA reads as TGTGCCAGCAGCGTAGCTGAAGGGGGAGTATCAGATACGCAGTATTTT.

This clonotype was recorded many times. The genes are TRBV11-3 and TRBJ2-3; TRBD1 agrees at 7 bases. CDR1 is SGHNT, CDR2 YENEEA, per germline. The CDR3 length is 16 residues. Trimming removed 5 bases from V and 4 bases from J; junction bases left unmatched: 12. CDR3 sequence (DNA): TGTGCCAGCAGCCCCGGGACAGCTATTAGCGCAGATACGCAGTATTTT. The encoded protein is CASSPGTAISADTQYF.

This clonotype was seen only a few times. This sequence joins TRBV29-1 and TRBJ1-5; no definite D call. CDR3 length: 13 amino acids. The germline gives CDR1 SQVTM, CDR2 ANQGSEA. Trimming took off 4 bases at V and 0 bases at J, with 7 bases between the two ends. CDR3 amino acids: CSVGQNSNQPQHF. CDR3 in DNA: TGCAGCGTTGGTCAAAATAGCAATCAGCCCCAGCATTTT.

This clonotype was recorded at least ten times. The chain carries TRBV4-3 and TRBJ2-7, with 9 bases fitting TRBD1. From germline, CDR1 is LGHNA and CDR2 YSLEER. V shed 1 base and J 6 bases; nucleotides not matched to a gene: 10. The CDR3 totals 16 residues. The CDR3 bases are TGCGCCAGCAGCCAAGGAACAGGGGGCCTGTGGATCGAGCAGTACTTC. This sequence encodes CASSQGTGGLWIEQYF.

The chain recombines TRBV11-2 with TRBJ2-1; 12 positions match TRBD2. The V segment lost 5 bases and the J segment 7 bases; nucleotides outside the gene matches: 9. The germline gives CDR1 SGHAT, CDR2 FQNNGV. This CDR3 is 16 amino acids long. The CDR3 reads CASSPPLAGGRNEQFF. DNA for the CDR3: TGTGCCAGCAGCCCCCCCCTAGCGGGGGGGCGTAATGAGCAGTTCTTC.

This clonotype was observed a handful of times. The chain couples TRBV10-2 to TRBJ1-4; no clear D gene. CDR1 is WSHSY, CDR2 SAAADI, per germline. The CDR3 runs to 15 residues. V lost 3 bases to trimming and J lost 4 bases, with 12 bases between them. CDR3 DNA: TGCGCCAGCAGTGACCTCGGGCGGGTTAATGAAAAACTGTTTTTT. Its translation: CASSDLGRVNEKLFF.

J is TRBJ2-7 and V is TRBV6-2 or TRBV6-3, with TRBD2 identical over 10 bases. This CDR3 spans 13 amino acids. In germline, CDR1 is MNHEY, CDR2 SVGEGT. The trim removed 8 bases at V and 6 bases at J, leaving 7 bases unmatched. The CDR3 nucleotides are TGTGCCAGCTTGAGCGGGAGGGCCTCCGAGCAGTACTTC. This gives the protein CASLSGRASEQYF.

The V call is TRBV28, the J call TRBJ1-5; D unresolved. The CDR3 contains 13 residues. Trimming stripped 6 bases from V and 5 bases from J, with 11 bases between. The germline gives CDR1 MDHEN, CDR2 SYDVKM. CDR3 in amino acids: CASRPVMYQPQHF. The CDR3, as DNA: TGTGCCAGCAGGCCGGTCATGTATCAGCCCCAGCATTTT.

This clonotype was detected many times. V usage is TRBV7-3 and J usage is TRBJ1-1, with 8 bases identical to TRBD1. The CDR3 extends over 14 amino acids. J was trimmed by 1 base and V by 4 bases; bases with no gene match: 2. CDR1 and CDR2 (germline): SGHTA, FQGTGA. The CDR3 sequence is CASSSTGENTEAFF. Written as DNA, the CDR3 is TGTGCCAGCAGCTCGACAGGGGAGAACACTGAAGCTTTCTTT.

This clonotype appeared a few times. This chain uses TRBV5-6 with TRBJ2-7; perhaps TRBD2 as D (6 bases). V gave up 5 bases and J gave up 3 bases, with 15 bases separating them. The germline gives CDR1 SGHDT, CDR2 YYEEEE. The CDR3 contains 14 residues. CDR3 protein: CASRVRGRIYEQYF. The CDR3 coding sequence is TGTGCCAGCAGGGTTCGGGGGAGGATCTACGAGCAGTACTTC.

CDR3 amino acids: CSARDSSQETQYF. CDR3 coding DNA: TGCAGTGCGCGGGACAGCTCTCAAGAGACCCAGTACTTC. This rearrangement joins TRBV20-1 to TRBJ2-5, with TRBD1 as a possible D gene (7 bases). The CDR3 runs 13 residues. The V gene's germline CDR1 is DFQATT and CDR2 SNEGSKA (reference sequence). V lost 6 bases to trimming and J lost 2 bases, with 13 bases between them.

The V gene is TRBV5-6, the J gene TRBJ2-7; 7 bases match TRBD1. The CDR3 covers 17 residues. V was clipped by 0 bases and J by 3 bases; unmatched bases: 12. Germline CDR1 SGHDT, CDR2 YYEEEE. Here the CDR3 reads CASSLGQGGRYYYEQYF. CDR3 nucleotide sequence: TGTGCCAGCAGCTTGGGACAGGGTGGGCGATATTACTACGAGCAGTACTTC.

This clonotype was detected only a few times. This sequence joins TRBV4-2 and TRBJ2-3; tentatively, D is TRBD2 (5 bases). Trimming left V 0 bases short and J 4 bases short, with 11 bases between. The CDR3 is 15 amino acids. Germline-derived CDR1 and CDR2 are LGHNA and YNFKEQ. DNA of the CDR3: TGTGCCAGCAGCCAAGATCTAACTAGTTCAGATACGCAGTATTTT. Amino acids: CASSQDLTSSDTQYF.

This chain connects TRBV6-1 to TRBJ1-3; D call uncertain. This CDR3 region has 14 residues. From germline, CDR1 is MNHNS and CDR2 SASEGT. V was trimmed by 6 bases and J by 0 bases, leaving 9 bases between them. CDR3 amino acids: CASRNSVSGNTIYF. In nucleotides, the CDR3 is TGTGCCAGCAGGAACAGCGTCTCTGGAAACACCATATATTTT.

CDR3 DNA: TGTGCCAGCAGCTTAGTTGCGGGAGAGGTCTTAGAGCAGTTCTTC. As protein: CASSLVAGEVLEQFF. The chain links TRBV7-2 to TRBJ2-1; 7 bases agree with TRBD2. CDR1 SGHTA and CDR2 FQGNSA come from the germline V gene. The CDR3 sequence is 15 residues long. Germline trimming cut 1 base from V and 10 bases from J; bases unmatched to any gene: 10.

V is TRBV5-5 and J is TRBJ2-1, with D possibly being TRBD2 (5 bases). Per germline, CDR1 SGHKS and CDR2 YYEKEE (reference sequence). V lost 1 base and J lost 4, with 15 bases in between. The CDR3 is made up of 16 amino acids. The CDR3 reads CASSLQEGLSYNEQFF. The CDR3 coding sequence is TGTGCCAGCAGCTTGCAAGAAGGACTCTCATACAATGAGCAGTTCTTC.

Only a few counts were recorded for this clonotype. The chain has TRBV29-1 and TRBJ2-3; TRBD2 matches 7 bases. The ends lost 6 bases at V and 5 bases at J; junction bases unmatched: 11. The CDR3 is 14 amino acids. The germline V gene encodes CDR1 SQVTM and CDR2 ANQGSEA. CDR3 nucleotide sequence: TGCAGCGTGGCCGGGGAGGGTGGAGGAGATACGCAGTATTTT. This sequence encodes CSVAGEGGGDTQYF.

This clonotype was observed a few times. This chain uses TRBV10-2 with TRBJ2-7, with 9 positions matching TRBD1. Trimming removed 4 bases from V and 1 base from J; junction bases left unmatched: 8. CDR1 WSHSY and CDR2 SAAADI come from the germline V gene. The CDR3 has 16 amino acids. In nucleotides, the CDR3 is TGCGCCAGCAGTGGCGGGGGACAGGGTATTTCCTACGAGCAGTACTTC. This translates into CASSGGGQGISYEQYF.